Listed below are T cell receptor beta chains from one sample, sequenced in a study of cytomegalovirus exposure and HLA in healthy donors. The protocol was immunoSEQ multiplex PCR, while the TCRdb copy is restricted to in-frame clones and leaves out a portion. This sample yields 72,000 or so clones, of which roughly 69% are seen a single time; around 2.7% belongs to the top ten. Sample: PBMCs. The receptors shown here come from a woman in her 50s in good health and CMV-seronegative. The CDR3 runs from the conserved cysteine through the conserved F or W. Each record gives: CDR3 DNA, CDR3 protein, D gene, V gene, clone size, J gene. The D gene is left open where the match is weak. Clone size is shown for a subset of rows, as once, few, many or a class of expanded clone.

DNA: TGTGCCAGCAGCGTGGACGGGATCTCTGGAAACACCATATATTTT
CDR3: CASSVDGISGNTIYF
D: -
V: TRBV5-6
size: -
J: TRBJ1-3

DNA: TGTGCCTGGAGTGGGACAGGTAATCAGCCCCAGCATTTT
CDR3: CAWSGTGNQPQHF
D: TRBD1
V: TRBV30
size: -
J: TRBJ1-5

DNA: TGTGCCAGCAGCTTTAGGTCCTCGGGGGGCACTGAAGCTTTCTTT
CDR3: CASSFRSSGGTEAFF
D: -
V: TRBV5-4
size: once
J: TRBJ1-1

DNA: TGTGCCAGCAGCTCTCGACAGGGGAGGGACACTGAAGCTTTCTTT
CDR3: CASSSRQGRDTEAFF
D: TRBD1
V: TRBV7-3
size: -
J: TRBJ1-1

DNA: TGTGCCAGCAGTCGTGGTCGACTGGAGCCCTACGAGCAGTACTTC
CDR3: CASSRGRLEPYEQYF
D: -
V: TRBV28
size: -
J: TRBJ2-7

DNA: TGTGCCAGCAAATACCTAGCGGGAGTAGCGTACGAGCAGTACTTC
CDR3: CASKYLAGVAYEQYF
D: TRBD2
V: TRBV6-5
size: -
J: TRBJ2-7

DNA: TGTGCCTGGAGGAGCCGGACCGGGGAGCTGTTTTTT
CDR3: CAWRSRTGELFF
D: -
V: TRBV30
size: once
J: TRBJ2-2

DNA: TGTGCCAGCAGCCCAGGGGGTAGCACGCAGTATTTT
CDR3: CASSPGGSTQYF
D: TRBD1
V: TRBV9
size: few
J: TRBJ2-3

DNA: TGTGCCAGCAGCGCAACAGGGGTTCGCACAGATACGCAGTATTTT
CDR3: CASSATGVRTDTQYF
D: TRBD1
V: TRBV9
size: -
J: TRBJ2-3

DNA: TGTGCCAGCAGTTACTCGACAGGCAATCAGCCCCAGCATTTT
CDR3: CASSYSTGNQPQHF
D: -
V: TRBV6-6
size: -
J: TRBJ1-5

DNA: TGTGCCAGCATCCAAGGACAGGCTGAAGCTTTCTTT
CDR3: CASIQGQAEAFF
D: TRBD1
V: TRBV28
size: -
J: TRBJ1-1

DNA: TGTGCCAGCAGCTTAGGGACAGGGGGCTCCTTAACTAATGAAAAACTGTTTTTT
CDR3: CASSLGTGGSLTNEKLFF
D: TRBD1
V: TRBV5-4
size: -
J: TRBJ1-4

DNA: TGTGCCAGCCACAGGGGAATTCATGAAAAACTGTTTTTT
CDR3: CASHRGIHEKLFF
D: TRBD1
V: TRBV19
size: -
J: TRBJ1-4

DNA: TGCGCCAGCAGCTTTGACGGGACAGCATATGAAAAACTGTTTTTT
CDR3: CASSFDGTAYEKLFF
D: TRBD1
V: TRBV5-1
size: -
J: TRBJ1-4

DNA: TGTGCCAGCAGTTACCAGCCCCGGGAGAGCTCCTACGAGCAGTACTTC
CDR3: CASSYQPRESSYEQYF
D: -
V: TRBV6-6
size: -
J: TRBJ2-7

DNA: TGTGCCACCTCTCGTAATCTCCAAGAGACCCAGTACTTC
CDR3: CATSRNLQETQYF
D: -
V: TRBV14
size: -
J: TRBJ2-5

DNA: TGTGCCAGCAGCTTATACGGGACAGGGGGCATCGGGGAGCTGTTTTTT
CDR3: CASSLYGTGGIGELFF
D: TRBD1
V: TRBV7-3
size: -
J: TRBJ2-2

DNA: TGTGCCATCAGTGTTTCACAGGGCTACTATGGCTACACCTTC
CDR3: CAISVSQGYYGYTF
D: -
V: TRBV10-3
size: -
J: TRBJ1-2

DNA: TGTGCCAGCAGTTACTTATCTCGGCCAGGGGTGGAAAAACTGTTTTTT
CDR3: CASSYLSRPGVEKLFF
D: -
V: TRBV6-5
size: -
J: TRBJ1-4

DNA: TGCGCCAGTGGGACAGGGCCGAGCTCCTACGAGCAGTACTTC
CDR3: CASGTGPSSYEQYF
D: TRBD1
V: TRBV5-1
size: -
J: TRBJ2-7

DNA: TGTGCCAGCAGCGCTAATTATGGCTACACCTTC
CDR3: CASSANYGYTF
D: -
V: TRBV9
size: -
J: TRBJ1-2

DNA: TGTGCCAGCAGCGTAGGAACGGGAGGGGCTGGCTACACCTTC
CDR3: CASSVGTGGAGYTF
D: -
V: TRBV9
size: -
J: TRBJ1-2

DNA: TGTGCCAGCAGTTACTACTCAGGGCTGAACACTGAAGCTTTCTTT
CDR3: CASSYYSGLNTEAFF
D: -
V: TRBV27
size: -
J: TRBJ1-1

DNA: TGCGCCAGCAGCGGGGGGGGGATTGGTGCAACAGACTACACCTTC
CDR3: CASSGGGIGATDYTF
D: -
V: TRBV5-1
size: -
J: TRBJ1-2

DNA: TGCGCCAGCAGCTCGGACAGAGCAGACCTTGGGGCTTTCTTT
CDR3: CASSSDRADLGAFF
D: -
V: TRBV5-1
size: -
J: TRBJ1-1

DNA: TGCGCCAGCAGCCAAGATTGGCTAGCGGGAGCGATCTTGACAGATACGCAGTATTTT
CDR3: CASSQDWLAGAILTDTQYF
D: TRBD2
V: TRBV4-3
size: -
J: TRBJ2-3

DNA: TGCGCCAGCAGCTTGTTAATCGGGACACCGGGGATCCACGAGCAGTACTTC
CDR3: CASSLLIGTPGIHEQYF
D: -
V: TRBV5-1
size: once
J: TRBJ2-7

DNA: TGCAGCGCCTCCGAGGGGGCTGTCGGTCAGCCCCAGCATTTT
CDR3: CSASEGAVGQPQHF
D: TRBD1
V: TRBV29-1
size: -
J: TRBJ1-5

DNA: TGTGCCATCAGTCCCTTGGGGCTGTACACTGAAGCTTTCTTT
CDR3: CAISPLGLYTEAFF
D: -
V: TRBV10-3
size: once
J: TRBJ1-1

DNA: TGCAGCGTTGTAGAGGACTATGGGGGGCAGTACTTC
CDR3: CSVVEDYGGQYF
D: -
V: TRBV29-1
size: few
J: TRBJ2-7

DNA: TGTGCCAGTAGTATAGCACAGGCGGGGACCACCGGGGAGCTGTTTTTT
CDR3: CASSIAQAGTTGELFF
D: -
V: TRBV19
size: few
J: TRBJ2-2

DNA: TGTGCCAGCAGCTGGGACAGGGTGAATGGATACACTGAAGCTTTCTTT
CDR3: CASSWDRVNGYTEAFF
D: TRBD1
V: TRBV7-2
size: once
J: TRBJ1-1

DNA: TGTGCCATCAGTGAGGGGGGGGAGACCCAGTACTTC
CDR3: CAISEGGETQYF
D: -
V: TRBV10-3
size: -
J: TRBJ2-5

DNA: TGTGCCACCAGCAGAGCGGTCACCTACGAGCAGTACTTC
CDR3: CATSRAVTYEQYF
D: -
V: TRBV15
size: once
J: TRBJ2-7

DNA: TGCAGCGTAGCGGACAGTTACGAGCAGTACTTC
CDR3: CSVADSYEQYF
D: -
V: TRBV29-1
size: -
J: TRBJ2-7

DNA: TGTGCCAGCAGCATGGACACAAATCAAGAGACCCAGTACTTC
CDR3: CASSMDTNQETQYF
D: -
V: TRBV11-2
size: few
J: TRBJ2-5

DNA: TGTGCCAGCAGCTTAGATCTTGACAGGGACGGCACTGAAGCTTTCTTT
CDR3: CASSLDLDRDGTEAFF
D: TRBD1
V: TRBV7-9
size: -
J: TRBJ1-1

DNA: TGCGCCAGCAGCCAAGGACAGGCTAACAATGAGCAGTTCTTC
CDR3: CASSQGQANNEQFF
D: -
V: TRBV4-1
size: -
J: TRBJ2-1

DNA: TGCGCCAGCAGCCGGGAGGATACGCAGTATTTT
CDR3: CASSREDTQYF
D: -
V: TRBV5-1
size: -
J: TRBJ2-3

DNA: TGCGCCAGCAGCTTGTCCGGCGGGAGTCCCAATACGCAGTATTTT
CDR3: CASSLSGGSPNTQYF
D: TRBD2
V: TRBV5-1
size: -
J: TRBJ2-3

DNA: TGCGCCAGCAGCTTGGCCCCAGGGTCCTACGAGCAGTACTTC
CDR3: CASSLAPGSYEQYF
D: -
V: TRBV5-1
size: many
J: TRBJ2-7

DNA: TGTGCCAGTAGTTCGGGACATTGGAACACTGAAGCTTTCTTT
CDR3: CASSSGHWNTEAFF
D: -
V: TRBV19
size: -
J: TRBJ1-1